Listed below are T cell receptor beta chains from one sample, sequenced in a study of blood T cells in healthy people across ages. TCRdb re-derived calls from the 5' RACE reads in MiXCR, one entry per CDR3 protein. The data show approximately 1,700,000 distinct CDR3 sequences, with around 42% seen just once and more than 20% held by the top ten. The sample was blood. The receptors were gathered from a human donor in good health. Both conserved end residues are part of each CDR3.

TRBJ2-6	TRBV7-2	CASSPVAESGANVLTF
TRBJ2-3	TRBV7-3	CASSHQVGDTDTQYF
TRBJ1-5	TRBV15	CATSRGGTGGYNQPQHF
TRBJ1-1	TRBV12-3/TRBV12-4	CASVVVGEAFF
TRBJ1-2	TRBV15	CATSRTRQNYGYTF
TRBJ1-4	TRBV4-1	CASSQDTLRANEKLFF
TRBJ2-5	TRBV29-1	CSVSKGGGPGTQYF
TRBJ1-2	TRBV10-3	CATHPSGGTYDYTF
TRBJ2-5	TRBV20-1	CSAMYRSLYQETQYF
TRBJ1-2	TRBV27	CATFYPKTGALNYGYTF
TRBJ2-6	TRBV13	CASSGWGAPQPSGANVLTF
TRBJ1-1	TRBV24-1	CATSQGVNTEAFF
TRBJ1-5	TRBV28	CASSFKGGDQPQHF
TRBJ2-1	TRBV20-1	CSAMRGSSYEQFF
TRBJ2-5	TRBV20-1	CSARGGSQEAQYF
TRBJ2-1	TRBV9	CASSVDMGLGGNEQFF
TRBJ1-1	TRBV11-2	CASSPLDRGYTEAFF
TRBJ2-1	TRBV6-1	CASRGVELSYNEQFF
TRBJ1-2	TRBV20-1	CSARDDLGYTF
TRBJ1-2	TRBV15	CATTVDREFNGYTF
TRBJ2-7	TRBV10-2	CASSESTINNEQYF
TRBJ2-7	TRBV2	CASSEIRTGSYEQYF
TRBJ1-2	TRBV29-1	CSAGPTGRVHGYTF
TRBJ1-1	TRBV11-2	CASSLFSALDRGNTEAFF
TRBJ2-5	TRBV28	CASSRTPQTQYF
TRBJ2-4	TRBV30	CAWSVGVGVHVQYF
TRBJ2-7	TRBV7-2	CASSSQQGQAYEQYF
-	TRBV27	CASSLSGQGATSYEQYF
TRBJ2-3	TRBV7-2	CASSPTNNLGADTQYF
TRBJ2-1	TRBV29-1	CSADRDAGNEQFF
TRBJ1-1	TRBV10-3	CAITLDLNTEAFF
TRBJ1-2	TRBV7-2	CASSLTGPFYGYTF
TRBJ2-5	TRBV7-3	CASSLNGLSQETQYF
TRBJ2-7	TRBV6-5	CASALGTSYEQYF
TRBJ1-2	TRBV12-5	CASGLVYGSTLRDRVEGYTF
TRBJ1-1	TRBV7-3	CASSSRTKPEAFF
TRBJ2-5	TRBV20-1	CSVGEQYF
TRBJ1-2	TRBV5-5	CASSWAQGASGYTF
TRBJ2-1	TRBV5-1	CASSPTSGNEQFF
TRBJ2-1	TRBV20-1	CSARAGTSYHEQFF
TRBJ2-3	TRBV20-1	CSATYRQRTDTQYF
TRBJ1-5	TRBV20-1	CSAGQPDSNQPQHF
TRBJ2-7	TRBV29-1	CVIRLAGGEQYF
TRBJ1-1	TRBV6-5	CASSPNSFTEVFF
TRBJ2-7	TRBV5-1	CASSPNLLTGAYEQYF
TRBJ1-2	TRBV29-1	CSVGGTYGYTF
TRBJ2-3	TRBV5-5	CASTSLVGDTQYF
TRBJ2-7	TRBV11-3	CASSTSGEEQYF
TRBJ1-5	TRBV5-5	CASNDVPLSNQPQHF
TRBJ1-2	TRBV20-1	CSASVAGYYYGYTF
TRBJ1-5	TRBV6-1	CASRGQSYSNQPQHF
TRBJ2-5	TRBV25-1	CASSDRGVETQYF
TRBJ1-1	TRBV3-1	CASRQSAGVEAFF
-	TRBV4-1	CASSQDRTDLQETQYF
TRBJ2-7	TRBV12-3/TRBV12-4	CASSHNQGKGSYEQYF
TRBJ2-3	TRBV20-1	CSAKAGGEGTDTQYF
TRBJ1-2	TRBV20-1	CSASGAGGANYGYTF
-	TRBV18	CASSHSTGNEQYF
TRBJ2-1	TRBV13	CASSLIRRGYNEQFF
TRBJ2-1	TRBV19	CASSIDRTSGGNNEQFF